The rows below give T cell receptor beta chains drawn from one sample of a study of T cells after yellow fever vaccination. TCRdb processed the 5' RACE reads anew with MiXCR; each CDR3 protein has one entry. The sample yields hundreds of thousands of distinct CDR3 sequences, around an eighth seen once. The sample in question was CD4+ T cells sorted from PBMCs, obtained 15 days after the yellow fever booster vaccination. The source is a man aged 18 to 29 who received the YFV17D yellow fever vaccine. Both conserved end residues are part of each CDR3. The D gene is left open where the match is weak. Expanded clones get a size class; other rows say once, few or many, or leave the size out.

V: TRBV20-1; size: few; D: -; J: TRBJ2-3; CDR3: CSARVGSSGTDTQYF; DNA: TGCAGTGCTAGAGTTGGTAGCTCGGGCACAGATACGCAGTATTTT
V: TRBV9; size: few; D: -; J: TRBJ2-5; CDR3: CASSVQGMETQYF; DNA: TGTGCCAGCAGCGTCCAGGGGATGGAGACCCAGTACTTC
V: TRBV9; size: -; D: -; J: TRBJ2-3; CDR3: CASSVIRLRRMGTQYF; DNA: TGTGCCAGCAGCGTCATCCGGCTCCGGCGAATGGGTACGCAGTATTTT
V: TRBV4-2; size: -; D: -; J: TRBJ1-2; CDR3: CASSQDIRGSYGYTF; DNA: TGTGCCAGCAGCCAAGATATCCGGGGGTCCTATGGCTACACCTTC
V: TRBV7-2; size: many; D: -; J: TRBJ2-1; CDR3: CASSPYNEQFF; DNA: TGTGCCAGCAGCCCCTACAATGAGCAGTTCTTC
V: TRBV9; size: -; D: -; J: TRBJ2-3; CDR3: CASSLHDNTDTQYF; DNA: TGTGCCAGCAGCCTACATGACAACACAGATACGCAGTATTTT
V: TRBV6-6; size: few; D: -; J: TRBJ2-7; CDR3: CASTPKEGLGPYEQYF; DNA: TGTGCCAGCACCCCGAAAGAGGGTTTAGGACCCTACGAGCAGTACTTC
V: TRBV10-2; size: -; D: -; J: TRBJ1-5; CDR3: CASSDRGSGQPQHF; DNA: TGCGCCAGCAGTGATCGGGGAAGCGGGCAGCCCCAGCATTTT
V: TRBV18; size: few; D: TRBD1; J: TRBJ2-2; CDR3: CASSPVEGGGDTGELFF; DNA: TGTGCCAGCTCACCAGTCGAAGGGGGCGGAGACACCGGGGAGCTGTTTTTT
V: TRBV18; size: -; D: -; J: TRBJ1-1; CDR3: CASSPPGVRNTEAFF; DNA: TGTGCCAGCTCACCCCCCGGGGTAAGGAACACTGAAGCTTTCTTT
V: TRBV11-2; size: -; D: -; J: TRBJ1-1; CDR3: CASSLIGFGRLSKEAFF; DNA: TGTGCCAGCAGCTTGATTGGTTTCGGCAGACTCTCTAAGGAAGCTTTCTTT
V: TRBV6-2/TRBV6-3; size: -; D: -; J: TRBJ1-5; CDR3: CASSYQVLNQPQHF; DNA: TGTGCCAGCAGTTATCAGGTCCTAAATCAGCCCCAGCATTTT
V: TRBV11-2; size: -; D: -; J: TRBJ2-3; CDR3: CASSWVRGDARTDTQYF; DNA: TGTGCCAGCAGCTGGGTGAGGGGGGACGCCCGCACAGATACGCAGTATTTT
V: TRBV24-1; size: -; D: TRBD1; J: TRBJ1-5; CDR3: CATSDSTGTDSNQPQHF; DNA: TGTGCCACCAGTGATTCCACCGGGACAGATAGCAATCAGCCCCAGCATTTT
V: TRBV4-3; size: -; D: -; J: TRBJ1-1; CDR3: CASSQVVSNTEAFF; DNA: TGCGCCAGCAGCCAAGTGGTGTCAAACACTGAAGCTTTCTTT
V: TRBV9; size: -; D: -; J: TRBJ2-5; CDR3: CASSVDVFGETQYF; DNA: TGTGCCAGCAGCGTAGATGTATTCGGAGAGACCCAGTACTTC
V: TRBV6-5; size: -; D: TRBD1; J: TRBJ2-1; CDR3: CASTRTGDWGWDEQFF; DNA: TGTGCCAGCACGCGGACAGGGGATTGGGGCTGGGATGAGCAGTTCTTC
V: TRBV5-1; size: -; D: -; J: TRBJ1-2; CDR3: CASSLSPETGYTF; DNA: TGCGCCAGCAGCTTGTCTCCGGAAACTGGCTACACCTTC
V: TRBV6-2/TRBV6-3; size: -; D: -; J: TRBJ2-3; CDR3: CASKRIPLDPQYF; DNA: TGTGCCAGCAAACGGATCCCCCTCGATCCGCAGTATTTT
V: TRBV7-9; size: -; D: TRBD2; J: TRBJ2-5; CDR3: CASSLAGTSVTQYF; DNA: TGTGCCAGCAGCTTAGCCGGGACTAGCGTGACCCAGTACTTC
V: TRBV5-6; size: few; D: TRBD1; J: TRBJ2-1; CDR3: CASSLVRQGAIEQFF; DNA: TGTGCCAGCAGCTTGGTTCGACAGGGGGCTATTGAGCAGTTCTTC
V: TRBV7-9; size: -; D: -; J: TRBJ2-2; CDR3: CASSLPGLAGELFF; DNA: TGTGCCAGCAGCTTGCCAGGGCTGGCCGGGGAGCTGTTTTTT
V: TRBV7-9; size: few; D: TRBD1; J: TRBJ1-1; CDR3: CASSQQGVLGTEAFF; DNA: TGTGCCAGCAGCCAACAGGGGGTTTTAGGGACTGAAGCTTTCTTT
V: TRBV12-3/TRBV12-4; size: -; D: TRBD1; J: TRBJ1-2; CDR3: CASSRDRANNYGYTF; DNA: TGTGCCAGCAGTCGGGACAGGGCAAATAACTATGGCTACACCTTC
V: TRBV6-5; size: -; D: -; J: TRBJ1-6; CDR3: CASGSGAGDYNSPLHF; DNA: TGTGCCAGCGGATCAGGGGCGGGGGACTATAATTCACCCCTCCACTTT
V: TRBV6-5; size: few; D: -; J: TRBJ1-2; CDR3: CASSYSSPGEGTF; DNA: TGTGCCAGCAGTTACTCGAGCCCAGGGGAGGGAACCTTC
V: TRBV5-1; size: few; D: -; J: TRBJ2-7; CDR3: CASSSNPTGYEQYF; DNA: TGCGCCAGCAGCTCCAACCCGACAGGCTACGAGCAGTACTTC
V: TRBV5-6; size: few; D: TRBD1; J: TRBJ1-2; CDR3: CASSLIARTGGGYTF; DNA: TGTGCCAGCAGCTTGATAGCTCGGACAGGGGGGGGCTACACCTTC
V: TRBV5-1; size: -; D: -; J: TRBJ1-6; CDR3: CASSLGPADSPLHF; DNA: TGCGCCAGCAGCTTAGGACCTGCGGATTCACCCCTCCACTTT
V: TRBV20-1; size: many; D: -; J: TRBJ2-7; CDR3: CSALSTGTSAHEQYF; DNA: TGCAGTGCCCTATCAACCGGGACAAGCGCCCACGAGCAGTACTTC
V: TRBV20-1; size: few; D: -; J: TRBJ1-1; CDR3: CSARASVRADEAFF; DNA: TGCAGTGCTAGAGCTTCGGTGAGGGCAGATGAAGCTTTCTTT
V: TRBV5-1; size: -; D: -; J: TRBJ2-6; CDR3: CASSLAGTDSGANVLTF; DNA: TGCGCCAGCAGCTTGGCCGGGACGGACTCTGGGGCCAACGTCCTGACTTTC
V: TRBV27; size: few; D: -; J: TRBJ1-5; CDR3: CASRRSLGGNQPQHF; DNA: TGTGCCAGCAGAAGAAGCCTGGGGGGCAATCAGCCCCAGCATTTT
V: TRBV18; size: -; D: TRBD2; J: TRBJ2-1; CDR3: CASSPLTSGGYNEQFF; DNA: TGTGCCAGCTCACCACTGACTAGCGGGGGCTACAATGAGCAGTTCTTC
V: TRBV12-3/TRBV12-4; size: many; D: -; J: TRBJ1-2; CDR3: CASSPGVRGYTF; DNA: TGTGCCAGCAGCCCCGGCGTCCGAGGCTACACCTTC
V: TRBV12-5; size: -; D: -; J: TRBJ2-5; CDR3: CASGLAGGRETQYF; DNA: TGTGCTAGTGGTTTGGCAGGAGGCCGAGAGACCCAGTACTTC
V: TRBV29-1; size: -; D: -; J: TRBJ1-2; CDR3: CSVPGGLLTGGYTF; DNA: TGCAGCGTTCCGGGGGGACTCTTAACAGGAGGCTACACCTTC
V: TRBV4-1; size: -; D: TRBD1; J: TRBJ1-2; CDR3: CASSHRQGSEGDYTF; DNA: TGCGCCAGCAGCCACCGACAGGGTTCGGAGGGGGACTACACCTTC
V: TRBV28; size: few; D: -; J: TRBJ2-7; CDR3: CASSLSPRNEQYF; DNA: TGTGCCAGCAGTTTATCACCGCGGAACGAGCAGTACTTC
V: TRBV24-1; size: -; D: -; J: TRBJ1-1; CDR3: CATSDPDGHRAFF; DNA: TGTGCCACCAGTGACCCGGACGGCCATAGGGCGTTCTTT
V: TRBV25-1; size: few; D: TRBD1; J: TRBJ1-6; CDR3: CASSEGGQGGSSPLHF; DNA: TGTGCCAGCAGTGAAGGGGGACAGGGAGGCAGTTCACCCCTCCACTTT
V: TRBV11-3; size: -; D: -; J: TRBJ1-6; CDR3: CASSLSSNSPLHF; DNA: TGTGCCAGCAGCTTATCGTCTAATTCACCCCTCCACTTT
V: TRBV5-1; size: -; D: TRBD1; J: TRBJ1-1; CDR3: CASSPGTGLEAFF; DNA: TGCGCCAGCAGCCCGGGGACAGGCCTTGAGGCTTTCTTT
V: TRBV5-1; size: few; D: TRBD1; J: TRBJ2-3; CDR3: CASSIDRGDTQYF; DNA: TGCGCCAGCAGTATCGACAGGGGAGATACGCAGTATTTT
V: TRBV18; size: -; D: -; J: TRBJ2-6; CDR3: CASSLSGSGGANVLTF; DNA: TGTGCCAGCTCACTGTCCGGATCGGGGGGGGCCAACGTCCTGACTTTC
V: TRBV5-1; size: few; D: -; J: TRBJ2-3; CDR3: CASSVTVGTDTQYF; DNA: TGCGCCAGCAGCGTGACAGTAGGCACAGATACGCAGTATTTT
V: TRBV7-2; size: many; D: -; J: TRBJ2-2; CDR3: CASSFGGPNTGELFF; DNA: TGTGCCAGCAGCTTCGGGGGACCTAACACCGGGGAGCTGTTTTTT